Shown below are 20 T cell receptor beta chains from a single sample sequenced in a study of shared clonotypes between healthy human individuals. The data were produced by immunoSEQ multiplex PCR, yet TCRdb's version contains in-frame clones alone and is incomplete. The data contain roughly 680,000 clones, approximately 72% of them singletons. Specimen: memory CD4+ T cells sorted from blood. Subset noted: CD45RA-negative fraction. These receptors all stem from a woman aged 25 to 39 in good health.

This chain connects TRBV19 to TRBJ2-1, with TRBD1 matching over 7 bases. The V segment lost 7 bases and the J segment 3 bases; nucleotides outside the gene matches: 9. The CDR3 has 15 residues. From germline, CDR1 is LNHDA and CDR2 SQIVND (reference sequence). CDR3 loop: CASTLTGVRYNEQFF. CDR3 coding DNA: TGTGCCAGTACCCTCACAGGGGTTCGCTACAATGAGCAGTTCTTC.

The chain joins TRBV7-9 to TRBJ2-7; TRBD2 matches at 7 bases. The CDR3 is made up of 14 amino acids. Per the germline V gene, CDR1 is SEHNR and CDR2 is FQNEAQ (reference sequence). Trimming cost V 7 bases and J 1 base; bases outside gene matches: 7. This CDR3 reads CASTGRAGSYEQYF. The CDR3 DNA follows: TGTGCCAGCACAGGGAGGGCCGGTTCCTACGAGCAGTACTTC.

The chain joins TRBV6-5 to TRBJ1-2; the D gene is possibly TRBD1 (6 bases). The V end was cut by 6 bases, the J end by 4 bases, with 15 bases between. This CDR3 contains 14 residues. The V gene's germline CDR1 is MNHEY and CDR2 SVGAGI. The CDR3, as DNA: TGTGCCAGCAGACCGCCAGGGGTGGCCTATGGCTACACCTTC. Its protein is CASRPPGVAYGYTF.

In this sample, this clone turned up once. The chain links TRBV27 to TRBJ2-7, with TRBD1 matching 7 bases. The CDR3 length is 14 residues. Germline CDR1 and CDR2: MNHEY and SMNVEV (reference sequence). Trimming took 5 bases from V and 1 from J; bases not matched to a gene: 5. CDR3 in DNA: TGTGCCAGCAGTCCAGACAGGGTTTCCTACGAGCAGTACTTC. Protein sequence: CASSPDRVSYEQYF.

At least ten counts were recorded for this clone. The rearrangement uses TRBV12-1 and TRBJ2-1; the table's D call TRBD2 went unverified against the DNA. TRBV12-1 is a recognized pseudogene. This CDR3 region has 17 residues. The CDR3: CASSTRREGLFYNEQFF. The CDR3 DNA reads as TGTGCCAGCAGCACCCGGCGGGAGGGCCTTTTCTACAATGAGCAGTTCTTC.

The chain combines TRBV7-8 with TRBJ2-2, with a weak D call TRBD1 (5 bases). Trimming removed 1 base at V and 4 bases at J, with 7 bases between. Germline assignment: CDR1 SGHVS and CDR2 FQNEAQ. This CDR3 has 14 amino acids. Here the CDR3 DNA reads TGTGCCAGCAGCTTAGGACAGAGCACCGGGGAGCTGTTTTTT. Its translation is CASSLGQSTGELFF.

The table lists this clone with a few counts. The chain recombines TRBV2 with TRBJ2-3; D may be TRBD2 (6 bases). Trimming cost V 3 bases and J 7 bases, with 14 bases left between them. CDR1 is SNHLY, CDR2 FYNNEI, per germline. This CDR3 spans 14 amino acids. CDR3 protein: CASSDYRELNTQYF. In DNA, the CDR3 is TGTGCCAGCAGTGACTATCGGGAGTTAAATACGCAGTATTTT.

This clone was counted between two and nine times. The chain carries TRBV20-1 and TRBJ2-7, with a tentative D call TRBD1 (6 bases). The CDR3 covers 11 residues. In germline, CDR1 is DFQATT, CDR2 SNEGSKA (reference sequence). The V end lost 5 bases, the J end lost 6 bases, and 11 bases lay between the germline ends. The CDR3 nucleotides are TGCAGTGCTCTTGGGGGCGGCGAGCAGTACTTC. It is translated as CSALGGGEQYF.

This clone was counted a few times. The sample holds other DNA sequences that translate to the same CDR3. CDR3 residues: CASSPSTGELFF. CDR3 in DNA: TGTGCCAGCTCACCCAGCACCGGGGAGCTGTTTTTT. The rearrangement joins TRBV18 to TRBJ2-2; no clear D gene. There are 12 residues in the CDR3. V dropped 3 bases and J dropped 4 bases, with 3 bases sitting between them. The germline V gene encodes CDR1 KGHSH and CDR2 LQKENI.

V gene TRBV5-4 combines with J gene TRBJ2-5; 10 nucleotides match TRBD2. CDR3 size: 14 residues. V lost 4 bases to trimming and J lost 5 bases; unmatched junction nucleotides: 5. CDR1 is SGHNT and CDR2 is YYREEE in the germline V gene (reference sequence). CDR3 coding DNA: TGTGCCAGCAGCCTACCGGGACTAGCGGAGACCCAGTACTTC. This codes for CASSLPGLAETQYF.

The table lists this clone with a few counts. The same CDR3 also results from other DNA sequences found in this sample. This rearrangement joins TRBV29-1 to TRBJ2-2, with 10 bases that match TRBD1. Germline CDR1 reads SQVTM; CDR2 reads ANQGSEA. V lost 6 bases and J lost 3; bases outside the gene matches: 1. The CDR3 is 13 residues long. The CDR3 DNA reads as TGCAGCGTCGACAGGGGGCACACCGGGGAGCTGTTTTTT. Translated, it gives CSVDRGHTGELFF.

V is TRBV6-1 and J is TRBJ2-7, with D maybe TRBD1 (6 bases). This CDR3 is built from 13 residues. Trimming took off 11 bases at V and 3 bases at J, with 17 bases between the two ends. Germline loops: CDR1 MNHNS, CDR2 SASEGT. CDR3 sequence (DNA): TGTGCCGGTGCATACAGGGAGCTCTACGAGCAGTACTTC. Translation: CAGAYRELYEQYF.

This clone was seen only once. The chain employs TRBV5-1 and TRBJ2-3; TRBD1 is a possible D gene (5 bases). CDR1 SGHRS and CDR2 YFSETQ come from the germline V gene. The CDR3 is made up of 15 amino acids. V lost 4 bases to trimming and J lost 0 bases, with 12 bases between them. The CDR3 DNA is TGCGCCAGCAGCGCATCGACAGTTAGCACAGATACGCAGTATTTT. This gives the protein CASSASTVSTDTQYF. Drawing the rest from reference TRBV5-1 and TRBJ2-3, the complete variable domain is KAGVTQTPRYLIKTRGQQVTLSCSPISGHRSVSWYQQTPGQGLQFLFEYFSETQRNKGNFPGRFSGRQFSNSRSEMNVSTLELGDSALYLCASSASTVSTDTQYFGPGTRLTVL.

The CDR3 DNA is TGCGCCAGCGGTCCATTAACAGGGGAAGAGACCCAGTACTTC. This encodes CASGPLTGEETQYF. This chain links TRBV5-1 with TRBJ2-5, with 7 bases that match TRBD1. The germline CDR1 and CDR2 sequences are SGHRS and YFSETQ. The CDR3 contains 14 residues. The trim removed 7 bases at V and 3 bases at J, leaving 9 bases unmatched.

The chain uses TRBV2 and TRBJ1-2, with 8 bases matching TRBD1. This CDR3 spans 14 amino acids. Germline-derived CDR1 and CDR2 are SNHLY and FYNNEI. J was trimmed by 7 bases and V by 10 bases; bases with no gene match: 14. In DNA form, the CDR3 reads TGTGCCACCCGAAGACCCGACAGGGGAAGTGGCTACACCTTC. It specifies CATRRPDRGSGYTF.

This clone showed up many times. The CDR3 loop is CASSEAWPMNTEAFF. The CDR3 DNA follows: TGTGCCAGCAGTGAAGCTTGGCCGATGAACACTGAAGCTTTCTTT. The gene calls are TRBV6-1 and TRBJ1-1; D ambiguous. The CDR3 has 15 residues. Germline CDR1 is MNHNS and CDR2 is SASEGT. V lost 0 bases and J 0 bases, leaving 8 bases between the germline ends.

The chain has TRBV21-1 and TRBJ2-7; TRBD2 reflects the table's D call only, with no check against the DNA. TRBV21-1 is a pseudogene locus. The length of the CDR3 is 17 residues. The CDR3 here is CASSPRASGREPYEQYF. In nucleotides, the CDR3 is TGTGCCAGCAGCCCCAGGGCTAGCGGGAGGGAACCCTACGAGCAGTACTTC.

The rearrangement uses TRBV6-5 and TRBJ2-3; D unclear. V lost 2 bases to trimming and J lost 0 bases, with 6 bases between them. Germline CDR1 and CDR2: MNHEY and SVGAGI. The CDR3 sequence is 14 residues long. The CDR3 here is CASSYADSTDTQYF. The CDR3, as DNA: TGTGCCAGCAGTTACGCCGACAGCACAGATACGCAGTATTTT.

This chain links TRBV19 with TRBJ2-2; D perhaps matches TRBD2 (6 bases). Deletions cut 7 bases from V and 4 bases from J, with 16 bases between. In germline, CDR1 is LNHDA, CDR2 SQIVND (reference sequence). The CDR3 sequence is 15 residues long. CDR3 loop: CASKMSGPLTGELFF. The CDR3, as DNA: TGTGCCAGTAAAATGAGCGGGCCTCTCACCGGGGAGCTGTTTTTT.

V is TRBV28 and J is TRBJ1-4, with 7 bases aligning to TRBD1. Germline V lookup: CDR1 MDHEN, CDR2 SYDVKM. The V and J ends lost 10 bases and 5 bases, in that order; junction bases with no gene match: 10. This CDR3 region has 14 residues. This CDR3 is CATRQGWGNEKLFF. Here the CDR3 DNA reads TGTGCCACCAGACAGGGTTGGGGAAATGAAAAACTGTTTTTT.